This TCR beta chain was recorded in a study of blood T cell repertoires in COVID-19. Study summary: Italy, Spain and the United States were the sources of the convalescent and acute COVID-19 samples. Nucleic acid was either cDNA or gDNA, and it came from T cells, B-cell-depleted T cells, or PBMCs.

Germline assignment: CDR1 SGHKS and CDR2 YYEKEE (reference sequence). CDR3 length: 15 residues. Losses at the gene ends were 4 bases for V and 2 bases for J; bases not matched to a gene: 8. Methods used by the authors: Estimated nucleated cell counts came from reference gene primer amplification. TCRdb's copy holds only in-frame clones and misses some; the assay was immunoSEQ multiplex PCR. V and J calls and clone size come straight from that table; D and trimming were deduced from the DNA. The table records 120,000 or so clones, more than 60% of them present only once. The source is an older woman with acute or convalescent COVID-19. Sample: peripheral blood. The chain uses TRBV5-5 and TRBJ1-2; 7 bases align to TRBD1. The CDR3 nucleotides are TGTGCCAGCAGCCTTTTGACAGGGATCAACTATGGCTACACCTTC. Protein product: CASSLLTGINYGYTF.